This is a list of T cell receptor beta chains from one sample in a study of Ad26.COV2.S vaccination and SARS-CoV-2 variants. The assay was immunoSEQ multiplex PCR, and TCRdb's table has in-frame clones only and misses some. There are 350,000 to 500,000 clones in the sample; about 92% occur only once, and around 4.2% lies in the top ten. Sequencing was performed on peripheral blood, taken in a trial of Ad26.COV2.S vaccine versus placebo. The source is a person between 18 and 59 years old who received the Ad26.COV2.S COVID-19 vaccine or a placebo. Both conserved end residues are part of each CDR3. A D gene is named only where the DNA matches it firmly. The size of a clone is reported for some rows only, either as once, few or many, or as a class for expanded clones.

D	length	V	J	size	CDR3	DNA
NA	16	TRBV28	TRBJ2-1	once	CASSLLGLAPYNEQFF	TGTGCCAGCAGTTTATTGGGACTCGCGCCCTACAATGAGCAGTTCTTC
TRBD1	13	TRBV12-3/TRBV12-4	TRBJ1-2	NA	CASTRTGDYGYTF	TGTGCCAGCACCCGGACAGGCGACTATGGCTACACCTTC
NA	14	TRBV3-1/TRBV3-2	TRBJ2-3	NA	CASSHGDSVDTQYF	TGTGCCAGCAGCCACGGGGATAGCGTAGATACGCAGTATTTT
NA	15	TRBV5-4	TRBJ2-1	NA	CASSSRDSPYNEQFF	TGTGCCAGCAGCAGCCGGGACTCGCCCTACAATGAGCAGTTCTTC
TRBD1	16	TRBV19	TRBJ2-7	NA	CASRGTGTGFGYEQYF	TGTGCCAGTCGGGGGACCGGGACAGGGTTTGGCTACGAGCAGTACTTC
NA	14	TRBV29-1	TRBJ1-1	NA	CSVKGRGVNTEAFF	TGCAGCGTTAAGGGCAGGGGCGTGAACACTGAAGCTTTCTTT
TRBD2	16	TRBV19	TRBJ2-7	NA	CASSIDASGTSYEQYF	TGTGCCAGTAGTATAGACGCTAGCGGGACCTCCTACGAGCAGTACTTC
TRBD2	17	TRBV3-1/TRBV3-2	TRBJ2-2	NA	CASSQLSGRARSGELFF	TGTGCCAGCAGCCAACTTAGCGGGAGGGCCAGGAGCGGGGAGCTGTTTTTT
TRBD2	15	TRBV13	TRBJ2-1	NA	CASSLTSGRSNEQFF	TGTGCCAGCAGCTTGACTAGCGGGAGGTCCAATGAGCAGTTCTTC
TRBD2	15	TRBV9	TRBJ2-3	once	CASSPSGMSTDTQYF	TGTGCCAGCAGCCCGAGCGGGATGAGCACAGATACGCAGTATTTT
NA	16	TRBV5-1	TRBJ2-3	NA	CASSLGQGQIADTQYF	TGCGCCAGCAGCTTGGGGCAGGGACAAATCGCAGATACGCAGTATTTT
TRBD2	15	TRBV5-3	TRBJ2-1	NA	CARSLGAGVVNEQFF	TGTGCCAGAAGCTTGGGGGCGGGAGTGGTAAATGAGCAGTTCTTC
TRBD2	16	TRBV24-1	TRBJ2-3	NA	CATSDTTSGSPDTQYF	TGTGCCACCAGTGATACCACTAGCGGGAGCCCAGATACGCAGTATTTT
TRBD1	15	TRBV5-1	TRBJ2-7	NA	CASSLAGQGVNEQYF	TGCGCCAGCAGCTTGGCGGGACAGGGGGTAAACGAGCAGTACTTC
TRBD1	14	TRBV6-1	TRBJ1-5	few	CASSDTGGGQPQHF	TGTGCCAGCAGTGATACAGGGGGTGGCCAGCCCCAGCATTTT
NA	13	TRBV27	TRBJ2-7	NA	CASSLGPRYEQYF	TGTGCCAGCAGTTTGGGACCCAGATACGAGCAGTACTTC
TRBD1	17	TRBV4-2	TRBJ1-5	NA	CASSQDPARQGSQPQHF	TGTGCCAGCAGCCAAGATCCCGCTCGACAGGGCAGTCAGCCCCAGCATTTT
NA	15	TRBV5-5	TRBJ1-2	NA	CASSLEPSAHYGYTF	TGTGCCAGCAGCTTGGAGCCCTCTGCGCACTATGGCTACACCTTC
NA	14	TRBV5-1	TRBJ2-7	NA	CASSLEQGSYEQYF	TGCGCCAGCAGCTTGGAGCAGGGGAGTTACGAGCAGTACTTC
NA	15	TRBV9	TRBJ2-2	NA	CASSVVGTLTGELFF	TGTGCCAGCAGCGTAGTGGGGACACTCACCGGGGAGCTGTTTTTT
TRBD1	14	TRBV28	TRBJ1-1	NA	CASSLPGGASQAFF	TGTGCCAGCAGTTTGCCAGGGGGCGCTTCCCAAGCTTTCTTT
TRBD2	17	TRBV6-2/TRBV6-3	TRBJ2-5	NA	CASSPPLRLAGAGTQYF	TGTGCCAGCAGCCCACCGCTCCGACTAGCGGGAGCAGGGACCCAGTACTTC
NA	13	TRBV5-1	TRBJ1-5	NA	CASSSDGVGPQHF	TGCGCCAGCAGCTCAGACGGGGTAGGGCCCCAGCATTTT
NA	15	TRBV5-4	TRBJ2-1	once	CASSLERTISTEQFF	TGTGCCAGCAGCTTGGAGAGGACCATCTCGACAGAGCAGTTCTTC
NA	13	TRBV3-1/TRBV3-2	TRBJ2-7	NA	CASSQVTSYEQYF	TGTGCCAGCAGCCAAGTGACGTCCTACGAGCAGTACTTC
NA	14	TRBV4-3	TRBJ2-7	NA	CASSPGITPYEQYF	TGCGCCAGCAGCCCCGGGATTACCCCCTACGAGCAGTACTTC
TRBD2	19	TRBV28	TRBJ2-1	NA	CASSRISAGLAGSYNEQFF	TGTGCCAGCAGCCGCATTTCCGCGGGACTAGCGGGATCCTACAATGAGCAGTTCTTC
TRBD1	15	TRBV3-1/TRBV3-2	TRBJ2-7	NA	CASSQDLTGAYEQYF	TGTGCCAGCAGCCAAGATTTAACAGGGGCGTACGAGCAGTACTTC
NA	13	TRBV6-2/TRBV6-3	TRBJ1-2	NA	CASSYSGADGYTF	TGTGCCAGCAGTTACTCGGGGGCGGATGGCTACACCTTC
NA	15	TRBV4-3	TRBJ1-2	NA	CASSQDGRNGYGYTF	TGCGCCAGCAGCCAAGACGGCAGAAATGGGTATGGCTACACCTTC
NA	14	TRBV5-1	TRBJ2-5	NA	CASSLVGGRETQYF	TGCGCCAGCAGCTTGGTTGGGGGCCGCGAGACCCAGTACTTC
TRBD2	14	TRBV2	TRBJ2-5	NA	CASRVAGGPGAQYF	TGTGCCAGCAGGGTAGCGGGAGGGCCCGGGGCCCAGTACTTC
NA	13	TRBV6-5	TRBJ1-4	NA	CASSYEGMGKLFF	TGTGCCAGCAGTTACGAGGGGATGGGAAAACTGTTTTTT
NA	14	TRBV2	TRBJ1-1	NA	CASRIGPVNTEAFF	TGTGCCAGCAGAATAGGGCCGGTGAACACTGAAGCTTTCTTT
NA	13	TRBV29-1	TRBJ2-1	NA	CSVEERLGNEQFF	TGCAGCGTTGAAGAGCGGTTAGGAAATGAGCAGTTCTTC
NA	20	TRBV21-1	TRBJ2-4	NA	CASSKGPGLAERLAKNIQYF	TGTGCCAGCAGCAAAGGGCCGGGACTAGCGGAGCGACTAGCCAAAAACATTCAGTACTTC
NA	13	TRBV7-9	TRBJ2-5	NA	CASSSRGEETQYF	TGTGCCAGCAGCTCACGAGGGGAAGAGACCCAGTACTTC
NA	16	TRBV7-9	TRBJ2-2	NA	CASSLRADPNTGELFF	TGTGCCAGCAGTTTGAGGGCAGATCCGAACACCGGGGAGCTGTTTTTT
TRBD2	16	TRBV16	TRBJ2-3	NA	CASSPPGTTRIDTQYF	TGTGCCAGCAGCCCACCCGGGACTACCCGAATAGATACGCAGTATTTT
NA	17	TRBV9	TRBJ2-3	NA	CASSDGDSGGITDTQYF	TGTGCCAGCAGCGACGGGGATAGCGGAGGGATCACAGATACGCAGTATTTT
TRBD1	14	TRBV3-1/TRBV3-2	TRBJ2-7	NA	CASSQGQGDYEQYF	TGTGCCAGCAGCCAAGGACAGGGTGACTACGAGCAGTACTTC
NA	14	TRBV7-9	TRBJ2-7	NA	CASSSGLLTYEQYF	TGTGCCAGCAGCTCAGGACTCCTGACCTACGAGCAGTACTTC
NA	12	TRBV6-4	TRBJ2-5	NA	CASRTVQETQYF	TGTGCCAGCAGGACCGTACAAGAGACCCAGTACTTC
NA	15	TRBV11-1	TRBJ2-3	NA	CASSPERGSTDTQYF	TGTGCCAGCAGCCCCGAGAGGGGGAGCACAGATACGCAGTATTTT
NA	11	TRBV6-2/TRBV6-3	TRBJ2-1	NA	CASSYGPEQFF	TGTGCCAGCAGTTACGGGCCAGAGCAGTTCTTC
NA	11	TRBV11-2	TRBJ2-1	NA	CASSHRLEQFF	TGTGCCAGCAGCCACCGCTTGGAGCAGTTCTTC
TRBD2	15	TRBV30	TRBJ2-7	NA	CAWSASGRGWDEQYF	TGTGCCTGGAGTGCTAGCGGGAGAGGGTGGGACGAGCAGTACTTC
NA	16	TRBV10-3	TRBJ2-7	NA	CAISESVFTGSYEQYF	TGTGCCATCAGTGAGTCGGTCTTCACAGGCTCCTACGAGCAGTACTTC
NA	14	TRBV5-1	TRBJ2-7	NA	CASTTGQLGGEQYF	TGCGCCAGCACAACCGGACAACTCGGAGGGGAGCAGTACTTC
NA	17	TRBV27	TRBJ2-2	NA	CASTKSGGTGYTGELFF	TGTGCCAGCACCAAGTCGGGAGGGACAGGGTACACCGGGGAGCTGTTTTTT
NA	11	TRBV7-9	TRBJ2-7	NA	CASGNSYEQYF	TGTGCCAGCGGCAACTCCTACGAGCAGTACTTC
NA	15	TRBV28	TRBJ2-1	NA	CASSLTVGSYNEQFF	TGTGCCAGCAGCCTAACTGTGGGCTCCTACAATGAGCAGTTCTTC